These 13 T cell receptor beta chains were sequenced from one sample in a study of blood T cell repertoires in COVID-19. Clones were sequenced by immunoSEQ multiplex PCR, and TCRdb holds only the in-frame ones, with some missing. The table lists 70,000 to 95,000 clones, roughly 82% of them singletons. The material sequenced was peripheral blood. Receptors originate from a human donor in a cohort sampled during active COVID-19.

The chain uses TRBV5-4 and TRBJ2-5; 9 positions agree with TRBD2. Trimming removed 4 bases from V and 4 bases from J; junction bases left unmatched: 8. Germline CDR1 reads SGHNT; CDR2 reads YYREEE (reference sequence). This CDR3 is built from 15 residues. CDR3 DNA: TGTGCCAGCAGCCGAGGACTAGCGCATTCAGAGACCCAGTACTTC. It codes for CASSRGLAHSETQYF.

The V gene is TRBV11-2, the J gene TRBJ1-4, with a tentative D call TRBD1 (5 bases). Germline V lookup: CDR1 SGHAT, CDR2 FQNNGV. The V end lost 1 base, the J end lost 4 bases, and 7 bases lay between the germline ends. This CDR3 has 14 amino acids. The CDR3 nucleotides are TGTGCCAGCAGCTTAGGACAGTTTAATGAAAAACTGTTTTTT. Translating gives CASSLGQFNEKLFF.

The chain carries TRBV6-4 and TRBJ2-1; the D is unclear. The CDR3 is made up of 12 amino acids. Per the germline V gene, CDR1 is MRHNA and CDR2 is SNTAGT. Trimming shortened V by 4 bases and J by 8 bases, and 9 bases separated the two germline ends. CDR3 protein: CASSAGMYEQFF. The CDR3 DNA reads TGTGCCAGCAGTGCAGGTATGTATGAGCAGTTCTTC.

The genes are TRBV4-3 and TRBJ2-2, with 10 bases matching TRBD2. The CDR3 loop spans 18 amino acids. Germline loops: CDR1 LGHNA, CDR2 YSLEER. With V trimmed by 1 base and J by 2 bases, 7 bases remained unmatched. The CDR3 sequence: CASSQVLIAGGNTGELFF. In DNA form, the CDR3 reads TGCGCCAGCAGCCAAGTTCTGATAGCGGGAGGCAACACCGGGGAGCTGTTTTTT.

The V and J genes are TRBV4-2 and TRBJ1-6; tentatively, D is TRBD1 (5 bases). The CDR3 spans 15 residues. Trimming took 0 bases from V and 10 from J, leaving 13 bases between them. The germline V gene encodes CDR1 LGHNA and CDR2 YNFKEQ. CDR3 sequence: CASSQEYQGYSPLHF. CDR3 bases: TGTGCCAGCAGCCAAGAATACCAGGGTTACTCACCCCTCCACTTT.

This chain joins TRBV5-4 and TRBJ2-4; D unclear. V lost 4 bases to trimming and J lost 4 bases, with 18 bases between them. The CDR3 extends over 16 amino acids. Per the germline V gene, CDR1 is SGHNT and CDR2 is YYREEE (reference sequence). CDR3 bases: TGTGCCAGCAGCCCCGAGCTGGCGGTGGCTAAAAACATTCAGTACTTC. Its protein product is CASSPELAVAKNIQYF.

The genes are TRBV7-2 and TRBJ2-1; tentative D call: TRBD2 (5 bases). The V end lost 1 base, the J end lost 3 bases, and 13 bases lay between the germline ends. The germline gives CDR1 SGHTA, CDR2 FQGNSA. The CDR3 extends over 16 amino acids. The CDR3 reads CASSLGPGLGYNEQFF. The CDR3 nucleotides read TGTGCCAGCAGCTTAGGTCCGGGATTGGGCTACAATGAGCAGTTCTTC.

The V and J genes are TRBV18 and TRBJ2-5; 9 nucleotides agree with TRBD2. V shed 6 bases and J 1 base; nucleotides not matched to a gene: 9. CDR3 length: 16 residues. The V gene's germline CDR1 is KGHSH and CDR2 LQKENI. Here the CDR3 DNA reads TGTGCCAGCTCGTCAGTTAGCGGGGGTACCCAAGAGACCCAGTACTTC. It is translated as CASSSVSGGTQETQYF.

V is TRBV4-1 and J is TRBJ2-2, with 12 bases fitting TRBD2. The CDR3 totals 17 residues. V shed 4 bases, J shed 2 bases, and the junction held 5 bases outside the gene matches. Germline V gene lookup returns CDR1 MGHRA and CDR2 YSYEKL. The CDR3 sequence: CASSLVGLAGNTGELFF. CDR3 sequence (DNA): TGCGCCAGCAGCCTGGTCGGACTAGCGGGAAACACCGGGGAGCTGTTTTTT.

This rearrangement joins TRBV18 to TRBJ2-1; tentative D call: TRBD2 (5 bases). V was cut by 3 bases and J by 5 bases, with 11 bases left in between. The CDR3 extends over 14 amino acids. Germline CDR1 reads KGHSH; CDR2 reads LQKENI. The CDR3 loop reads CASSPPGNNNEQFF. DNA of the CDR3: TGTGCCAGCTCACCGCCGGGAAATAACAATGAGCAGTTCTTC.

In its sample, this clone was seen once. The chain links TRBV28 to TRBJ1-4; weak D call: TRBD1 (5 bases). The germline gives CDR1 MDHEN, CDR2 SYDVKM. Trimming removed 1 base at V and 6 bases at J, with 18 bases between. This CDR3 has 17 residues. CDR3 sequence reads: CASSLSGVGTADEKLFF. As DNA, the CDR3 is TGTGCCAGCAGTTTATCGGGGGTTGGAACGGCTGATGAAAAACTGTTTTTT.

This clone was seen more than once but under ten times. This chain connects TRBV3-1 (or the pseudogene TRBV3-2) to TRBJ1-2, with D maybe TRBD1 (6 bases). Germline CDR1 and CDR2: LGHDT and YNNKEL (reference sequence). V was shortened by 1 base and J by 8 bases, with 20 bases between the two germline ends. The CDR3 consists of 16 residues. The CDR3 loop reads CASSQGGMTGLDGYTF. CDR3 sequence (DNA): TGTGCCAGCAGCCAAGGGGGAATGACAGGTTTAGACGGCTACACCTTC.

The rearrangement uses TRBV12-5 and TRBJ2-7; weak D call: TRBD1 (6 bases). This CDR3 comprises 14 residues. Germline CDR1 LGHNT, CDR2 FRNRAP. V was trimmed by 0 bases and J by 5 bases, leaving 11 bases between them. CDR3 DNA sequence: TGTGCTAGTGGTTTGGTAGCAACAGGGCACGAGCAGTACTTC. Its translation: CASGLVATGHEQYF.